Following are 15 T cell receptor beta chains from one sample sequenced in a study of HIV-infected children after antiretroviral therapy interruption. Treatment defined: PENTA 11 planned treatment interruption arm or continuous ART arm. The TCR library was built from RNA with a 3' RACE protocol and unique molecular identifiers. MiXCR was run by TCRdb on the 3' RACE reads, yielding one entry per CDR3 protein. The sample yields about 86,000 distinct CDR3 sequences, about 6.9% seen once. Sequencing used CD45RA+ CD4+ T cells from PBMCs, pooled from several time points, obtained from a donor given antiretroviral therapy, either interrupted or continuous. Subset indicated: naive CD4+ CD45RA+ CD45RO- T cells. The receptors come from a pool of human donors with HIV.

This clonotype was seen ten or more times. J is TRBJ2-2 and V is TRBV12-3 or TRBV12-4; D might be TRBD1 (5 bases). This CDR3 spans 12 amino acids. Trimming removed 8 bases at V and 5 bases at J, with 9 bases between. CDR3 sequence: CASLGATGELFF. Here the CDR3 DNA reads TGTGCCAGCCTTGGGGCGACCGGGGAGCTGTTTTTT.

This clonotype showed up many times. The rearrangement joins TRBV12-3 or TRBV12-4 to TRBJ2-7; 9 bases are a match to TRBD1. With 6 bases clipped from V and 6 bases from J, the junction kept 15 bases outside the gene matches. The CDR3 loop spans 16 amino acids. CDR3 loop: CASSPGLPQGAGEQYF. The CDR3 DNA reads TGTGCCAGCAGCCCCGGGCTGCCACAGGGGGCTGGCGAGCAGTACTTC.

This clonotype showed up many times. This sequence joins TRBV7-2 and TRBJ2-1, with 9 bases aligning to TRBD2. The CDR3 totals 16 residues. CDR1 is SGHTA, CDR2 FQGNSA, per germline. The ends lost 5 bases at V and 4 bases at J; junction bases unmatched: 9. CDR3 residues: CASSPGGGAGYNEQFF. The CDR3 DNA is TGTGCCAGCAGCCCCGGCGGGGGGGCGGGATACAATGAGCAGTTCTTC.

This clonotype appeared a few times. The rearrangement joins TRBV4-1 to TRBJ2-5, with 9 bases that match TRBD1. The CDR3 is 17 residues long. With 3 bases clipped from V and 7 bases from J, the junction kept 15 bases outside the gene matches. Germline CDR1 and CDR2: MGHRA and YSYEKL. Written as DNA, the CDR3 is TGCGCCAGCAGCCATGTTACAGGGGGCCGCGAGATTGGGACCCAGTACTTC. As protein: CASSHVTGGREIGTQYF.

This clonotype has just a few counts. The chain employs TRBV5-1 and TRBJ1-2, with 8 bases aligning to TRBD1. Per the germline V gene, CDR1 is SGHRS and CDR2 is YFSETQ. CDR3 length: 14 residues. V trimming: 0 bases; J trimming: 7 bases; junction bases outside the gene matches: 5. The CDR3 DNA reads TGCGCCAGCAGCTTGGGACCGGGACAGGCTGGCTACACCTTC. Translation gives CASSLGPGQAGYTF.

This chain uses TRBV11-1 with TRBJ2-3; 9 bases are a match to TRBD1. This CDR3 region has 18 residues. CDR1 is SGHAT, CDR2 FQDESV, per germline (reference sequence). With V trimmed by 8 bases and J by 3 bases, 18 bases remained unmatched. The chain's CDR3 is CASCWHARDRDATDTQYF. DNA of the CDR3: TGTGCCAGCTGCTGGCATGCTCGGGACAGGGACGCGACAGATACGCAGTATTTT.

CDR3 in DNA: TGTGCCAGCAGTTACGGGAGAGGGGAGCAAGAGACCCAGTACTTC. Translation: CASSYGRGEQETQYF. The chain uses TRBV6-5 and TRBJ2-5; D is possibly TRBD1 or TRBD2 (5 bases each). The CDR3 is 15 amino acids. The V gene's germline CDR1 is MNHEY and CDR2 SVGAGI. The germline V and J ends were trimmed by 2 bases and 2 bases, with 12 bases remaining between them.

This clonotype has only a few counts. The chain recombines TRBV6-5 with TRBJ2-2; D is uncertain. Deletions cut 0 bases from V and 6 bases from J, with 11 bases between. The CDR3 has 15 amino acids. CDR1 and CDR2 from the germline V gene are MNHEY and SVGAGI. This CDR3 is CASSYSTTLAGELFF. Here the CDR3 DNA reads TGTGCCAGCAGTTACTCAACCACCCTGGCCGGGGAGCTGTTTTTT.

The genes are TRBV6-5 and TRBJ1-1, with D unresolved. Germline V lookup: CDR1 MNHEY, CDR2 SVGAGI. The CDR3 is made up of 15 amino acids. Trimming removed 2 bases from V and 1 base from J, with 11 bases in between. CDR3 region: CASSYVVGRNTEAFF. CDR3 DNA sequence: TGTGCCAGCAGTTACGTGGTAGGAAGGAACACTGAAGCTTTCTTT.

This clonotype has more than one count but fewer than ten. J is TRBJ2-3 and V is TRBV29-1; 8 bases fit TRBD1. Germline lookup yields CDR1 SQVTM and CDR2 ANQGSEA. The trim removed 5 bases at V and 4 bases at J, leaving 2 bases unmatched. The length of the CDR3 is 12 residues. CDR3 in amino acids: CSVMTGADTQYF. For the CDR3, the DNA is TGCAGCGTTATGACAGGGGCAGATACGCAGTATTTT.

In this sample, this clonotype turned up many times. The chain employs TRBV29-1 and TRBJ1-2, with D hard to call. The germline gives CDR1 SQVTM, CDR2 ANQGSEA. This CDR3 region has 12 residues. Between the trimmed V and J ends, which lost 2 bases and 1 base, there was a span of 5 bases. The DNA for the CDR3 is TGCAGCGTTGAACGAGATAACTATGGCTACACCTTC. Translating it yields CSVERDNYGYTF.

This clonotype was found many times. The chain joins TRBV5-1 to TRBJ2-5; 10 nucleotides line up with TRBD2. J was trimmed by 5 bases and V by 3 bases; bases with no gene match: 16. Germline V gives CDR1 SGHRS, CDR2 YFSETQ. The CDR3 runs 18 residues. The CDR3: CASSWTTSGTVEGETQYF. The CDR3 coding sequence is TGCGCCAGCAGCTGGACTACTAGCGGGACGGTTGAAGGGGAGACCCAGTACTTC.

This clonotype was recorded many times. The genes are TRBV12-5 and TRBJ2-3, with D perhaps assigned TRBD1 or TRBD2 (6 bases each). Germline CDR1 and CDR2: LGHNT and FRNRAP. Trimming cost V 8 bases and J 1 base, with 10 bases left between them. CDR3 length equals 13 residues. The chain's CDR3 is CASSRGRTDTQYF. In DNA, the CDR3 is TGTGCTAGTTCACGGGGGCGCACAGATACGCAGTATTTT.

The J gene is TRBJ2-1, the V gene TRBV3-1; D is ambiguous. Germline CDR1 LGHDT, CDR2 YNNKEL (reference sequence). CDR3 length: 16 amino acids. Trimming shortened V by 1 base and J by 0 bases, and 10 bases separated the two germline ends. CDR3 amino acids: CASSQGFQSSYNEQFF. The CDR3 DNA sequence: TGTGCCAGCAGCCAAGGTTTTCAAAGCTCCTACAATGAGCAGTTCTTC.

The chain is built from TRBV12-3 or TRBV12-4 and TRBJ1-5, with 12 bases lining up with TRBD1. V shed 3 bases, J shed 5 bases, and the junction held 8 bases outside the gene matches. The CDR3 loop spans 17 amino acids. DNA of the CDR3: TGTGCCAGCAGTTTCTGGAAGGGGACAGGGGGCGATCAGCCCCAGCATTTT. This gives the protein CASSFWKGTGGDQPQHF.